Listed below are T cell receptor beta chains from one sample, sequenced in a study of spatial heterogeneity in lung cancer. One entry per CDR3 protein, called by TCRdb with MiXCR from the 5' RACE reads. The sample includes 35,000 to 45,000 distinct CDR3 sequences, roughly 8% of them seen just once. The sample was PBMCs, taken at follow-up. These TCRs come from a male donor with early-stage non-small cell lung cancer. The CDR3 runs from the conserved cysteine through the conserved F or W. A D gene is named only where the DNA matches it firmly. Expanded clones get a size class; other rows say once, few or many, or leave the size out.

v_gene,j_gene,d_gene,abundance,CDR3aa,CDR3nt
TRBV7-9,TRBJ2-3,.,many,CASSSLVGFGRDTQYF,TGTGCCAGCAGCTCCTTAGTAGGGTTCGGTAGAGATACGCAGTATTTT
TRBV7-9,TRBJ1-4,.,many,CASSPTPGRNREKLFF,TGTGCCAGCAGCCCTACTCCTGGGAGGAATAGGGAAAAACTGTTTTTT
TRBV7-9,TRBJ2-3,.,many,CASSSPPGGFTDTQYF,TGTGCCAGCAGCTCCCCGCCAGGGGGGTTCACAGATACGCAGTATTTT
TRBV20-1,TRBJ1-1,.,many,CSARRSGTEAFF,TGCAGTGCTAGACGGTCAGGCACTGAAGCTTTCTTT
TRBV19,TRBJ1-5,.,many,CASKESNQPQHF,TGTGCCAGTAAAGAGAGCAATCAGCCCCAGCATTTT
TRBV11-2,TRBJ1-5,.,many,CASSLESNQPQHF,TGTGCCAGCAGCTTAGAAAGCAATCAGCCCCAGCATTTT
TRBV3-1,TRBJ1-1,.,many,CASSQVGENEAFF,TGTGCCAGCAGCCAAGTTGGGGAAAATGAAGCTTTCTTT
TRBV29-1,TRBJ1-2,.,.,CSVEQGTPSGYTF,TGCAGCGTTGAACAGGGAACCCCTAGTGGCTACACCTTC
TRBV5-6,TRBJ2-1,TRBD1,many,CASSLFEGARSSYNEQFF,TGTGCCAGCAGCTTGTTCGAGGGGGCCCGAAGCTCCTACAATGAGCAGTTCTTC
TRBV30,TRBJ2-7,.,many,CAWGRSYEQYF,TGTGCCTGGGGTAGGAGTTACGAGCAGTACTTC
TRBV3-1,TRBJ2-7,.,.,CASSQVSVAYEQYF,TGTGCCAGCAGCCAAGTCTCGGTTGCCTACGAGCAGTACTTC
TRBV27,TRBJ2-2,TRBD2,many,CASRPSGGGDTGELFF,TGTGCCAGCAGGCCTAGCGGGGGAGGGGACACCGGGGAGCTGTTTTTT
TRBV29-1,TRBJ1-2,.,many,CSVVAGFGYTF,TGCAGCGTTGTGGCCGGGTTTGGCTACACCTTC
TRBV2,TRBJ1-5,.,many,CASGAGATGFKNQPQHF,TGTGCCAGCGGGGCAGGGGCTACAGGTTTCAAAAATCAGCCCCAGCATTTT
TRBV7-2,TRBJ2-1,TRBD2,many,CASSSPAGLAGLNEQFF,TGTGCCAGCAGCTCACCTGCTGGACTAGCGGGCCTTAATGAGCAGTTCTTC
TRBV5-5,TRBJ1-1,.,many,CASSLMWGGPEAFF,TGTGCCAGCAGCTTGATGTGGGGAGGACCTGAAGCTTTCTTT
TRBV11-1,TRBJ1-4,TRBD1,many,CASSPGQGTEKLFF,TGTGCCAGCAGCCCGGGACAGGGAACCGAAAAACTGTTTTTT
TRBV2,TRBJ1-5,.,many,CASKTSGKPQHF,TGTGCCAGCAAAACTTCAGGAAAGCCCCAGCATTTT
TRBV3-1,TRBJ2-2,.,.,CASSQEGRAGELFF,TGTGCCAGCAGCCAAGAAGGCAGGGCCGGGGAGCTGTTTTTT
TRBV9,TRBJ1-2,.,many,CASSPTLYTAIGYTF,TGTGCCAGCAGCCCGACCTTGTATACCGCTATTGGCTACACCTTC
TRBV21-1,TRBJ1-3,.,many,CASSKDQGAGGNTIYF,TGTGCCAGCAGCAAAGATCAGGGGGCAGGCGGAAACACCATATATTTT
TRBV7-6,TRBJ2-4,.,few,CASSLGGPIQYF,TGTGCCAGCAGCTTAGGGGGTCCTATTCAGTACTTC
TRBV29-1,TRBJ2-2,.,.,CSVVSNTGELFF,TGCAGCGTTGTGTCGAACACCGGGGAGCTGTTTTTT
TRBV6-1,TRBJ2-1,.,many,CASSEALSSYNEQFF,TGTGCCAGCAGTGAAGCGCTAAGCTCCTACAATGAGCAGTTCTTC
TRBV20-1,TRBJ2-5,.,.,CSASPGTGQETQYF,TGCAGTGCTAGCCCGGGAACCGGTCAAGAGACCCAGTACTTC
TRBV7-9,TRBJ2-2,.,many,CASATGIGELFF,TGTGCCAGTGCGACGGGAATCGGGGAGCTGTTTTTT
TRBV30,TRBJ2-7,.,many,CAWSVKVTGSGHEQYF,TGTGCCTGGAGTGTAAAGGTAACCGGGAGCGGACACGAGCAGTACTTC
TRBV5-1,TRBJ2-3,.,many,CASRPSNTDTQYF,TGCGCCAGCCGACCCTCCAACACAGATACGCAGTATTTT
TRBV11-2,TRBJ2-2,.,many,CASSLVATPGELFF,TGTGCCAGCAGCTTAGTGGCCACCCCCGGGGAGCTGTTTTTT
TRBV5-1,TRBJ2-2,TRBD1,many,CASSLGQGANTGELFF,TGCGCCAGCAGCTTGGGACAGGGGGCGAACACCGGGGAGCTGTTTTTT
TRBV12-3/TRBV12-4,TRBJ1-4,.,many,CASSTTEQRFEKLFF,TGTGCCAGCAGCACGACAGAGCAACGCTTTGAAAAACTGTTTTTT
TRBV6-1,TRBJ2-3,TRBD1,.,CASRDRAVKSTDTQYF,TGTGCCAGCAGGGACAGGGCGGTGAAGAGCACAGATACGCAGTATTTT
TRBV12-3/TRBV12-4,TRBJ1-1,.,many,CASSLRENTEAFF,TGTGCCAGCAGTTTGCGAGAGAACACTGAAGCTTTCTTT
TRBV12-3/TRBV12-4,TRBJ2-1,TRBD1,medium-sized,CASSPGTAPIYEQFF,TGTGCCAGCAGCCCCGGGACAGCTCCGATTTATGAGCAGTTCTTC
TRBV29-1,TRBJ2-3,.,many,CSLIVGGYTDTQYF,TGCAGCCTCATAGTGGGGGGATACACAGATACGCAGTATTTT
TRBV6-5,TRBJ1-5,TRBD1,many,CASSATGGQPQHF,TGTGCCAGCAGTGCAACAGGGGGTCAGCCCCAGCATTTT
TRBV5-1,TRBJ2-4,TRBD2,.,CASSWQNGLGGDIQYF,TGCGCCAGCAGCTGGCAAAATGGACTAGGTGGGGACATTCAGTACTTC